Following are 7 T cell receptor beta chains from one sample sequenced in a study of CD8 T cells in ankylosing spondylitis. TCRdb redid the calling of the 5' RACE reads with MiXCR, one entry per CDR3 protein. The table lists 340,000 or so distinct CDR3 sequences, roughly 15% of them singletons. Sequenced: blood, either unsorted or a sorted T cell fraction (not recorded which). The receptors originated from a male donor with ankylosing spondylitis or in good health (not recorded which).

This sequence joins TRBV30 and TRBJ2-7; perhaps TRBD1 as D (5 bases). This CDR3 spans 10 amino acids. V lost 3 bases to trimming and J lost 7 bases, with 7 bases between them. Looked up from germline, CDR1 is GTSNPN and CDR2 is SVGIG (reference sequence). CDR3 residues: CAWRDREQYF. The CDR3 bases are TGTGCCTGGAGAGACAGAGAGCAGTACTTC.

The CDR3 here is CASSVAGGHETQYF. The CDR3, as DNA: TGTGCCAGCAGCGTCGCGGGGGGGCATGAGACCCAGTACTTC. The chain joins TRBV12-3 or TRBV12-4 to TRBJ2-5, with 9 positions matching TRBD2. Trimming removed 6 bases from V and 5 bases from J; junction bases left unmatched: 7. The CDR3 sequence is 14 residues long.

V is TRBV29-1 and J is TRBJ2-1; D is unclear. The ends were cut back, 4 bases at V and 5 bases at J, with 15 bases in the middle. From germline, CDR1 is SQVTM and CDR2 ANQGSEA. This CDR3 has 14 residues. CDR3 nucleotide sequence: TGCAGCGTTGGCTCCCCCCCCGCCGACAATGAGCAGTTCTTC. It is translated as CSVGSPPADNEQFF.

This clonotype was seen a handful of times. The chain is built from TRBV3-1 and TRBJ2-7; D is unclear. Germline V gene data show CDR1 as LGHDT and CDR2 as YNNKEL (reference sequence). The V end lost 1 base, the J end lost 1 base, and 5 bases lay between the germline ends. The CDR3 is 13 amino acids. The DNA for the CDR3 is TGTGCCAGCAGCCAAGCAAAGTCCTACGAGCAGTACTTC. Amino acid sequence: CASSQAKSYEQYF.

The genes are TRBV3-1 and TRBJ1-1; D unresolved. Germline V gene lookup returns CDR1 LGHDT and CDR2 YNNKEL (reference sequence). The CDR3 has 15 residues. V was pared by 0 bases and J by 1 base, with 9 bases between. CDR3 region: CASSQDVAGNTEAFF. Written as DNA, the CDR3 is TGTGCCAGCAGCCAAGATGTGGCCGGGAACACTGAAGCTTTCTTT.

This clonotype was seen more than once but under ten times. The J gene is TRBJ2-1, the V gene TRBV25-1; D perhaps matches TRBD1 (6 bases). V lost 4 bases to trimming and J lost 8 bases, with 15 bases between them. Germline values: CDR1 MGHDK, CDR2 SYGVNS. The CDR3 is 14 residues long. The CDR3 sequence: CASSVSGGSDEQFF. The CDR3 coding sequence is TGTGCCAGCAGTGTATCTGGGGGCTCGGATGAGCAGTTCTTC.

In this sample, this clonotype turned up many times. One end of the junction is discordant with germline, which a read error may explain. The chain employs TRBV3-1 and TRBJ1-2; possible D gene TRBD1, 5 bases. Germline V gene data show CDR1 as LGHDT and CDR2 as YNNKEL (reference sequence). This CDR3 contains 14 residues. The CDR3 nucleotides read TGCGCCAGCAGCCAGGGCACAGCAAACTATGGCTACACCTTC. Protein sequence: CASSQGTANYGYTF.